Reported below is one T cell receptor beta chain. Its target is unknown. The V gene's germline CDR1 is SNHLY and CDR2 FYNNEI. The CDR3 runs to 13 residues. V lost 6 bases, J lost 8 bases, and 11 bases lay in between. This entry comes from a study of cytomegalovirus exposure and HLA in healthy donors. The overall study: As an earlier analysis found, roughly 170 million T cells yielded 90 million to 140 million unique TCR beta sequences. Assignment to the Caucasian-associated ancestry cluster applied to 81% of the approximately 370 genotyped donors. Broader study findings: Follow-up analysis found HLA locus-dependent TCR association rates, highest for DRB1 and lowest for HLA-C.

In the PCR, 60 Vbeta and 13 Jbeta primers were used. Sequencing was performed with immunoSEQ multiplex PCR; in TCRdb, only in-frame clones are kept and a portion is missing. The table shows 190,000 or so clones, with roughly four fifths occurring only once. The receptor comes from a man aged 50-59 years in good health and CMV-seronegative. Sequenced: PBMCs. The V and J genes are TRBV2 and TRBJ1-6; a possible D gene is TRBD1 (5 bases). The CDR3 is CASRRGEDSPLHF. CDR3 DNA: TGTGCCAGCAGAAGGGGCGAGGATTCACCCCTCCACTTT.